This passage covers 4 T cell receptor beta chains from one sample sequenced in a study of CD8 T cells in ankylosing spondylitis. TCRdb ran MiXCR on the 5' RACE reads and lists one entry per CDR3 protein. The table lists around 150,000 distinct CDR3 sequences, around 16% of them singletons. The sequenced sample consisted of blood, either unsorted or a sorted T cell fraction (not recorded which). These receptors originate from a male donor with ankylosing spondylitis or in good health (not recorded which).

In regard to this clonotype: A junction end diverges from the germline sequence, so it may reflect a read error. The chain recombines TRBV5-1 with TRBJ2-3; D is tentatively TRBD1 or TRBD2 (5 bases each). The CDR3 consists of 15 residues. Looked up from germline, CDR1 is SGHRS and CDR2 is YFSETQ. CDR3 in amino acids: CASRLGEASTDTQYF. In nucleotides, the CDR3 is TGCGCCAGCAGATTGGGGGAAGCTTCCACAGATACGCAGTATTTT.

This clonotype has more than one count but fewer than ten. The chain joins TRBV5-5 to TRBJ2-7; D is unclear. The CDR3 has 14 residues. V dropped 0 bases and J dropped 0 bases, with 7 bases sitting between them. From germline, CDR1 is SGHKS and CDR2 YYEKEE (reference sequence). The chain's CDR3 is CASSLAYFSYEQYF. For the CDR3, the DNA is TGTGCCAGCAGCTTGGCCTACTTCTCCTACGAGCAGTACTTC.

V gene TRBV5-1 combines with J gene TRBJ2-7; TRBD2 is a possible D gene (6 bases). The CDR3 runs 15 residues. The ends were cut back, 1 base at V and 2 bases at J, with 13 bases in the middle. Germline lookup yields CDR1 SGHRS and CDR2 YFSETQ. In DNA form, the CDR3 reads TGCGCCAGCAGCTTGCTAGCGTCGACCACCTACGAGCAGTACTTC. This codes for CASSLLASTTYEQYF.

This clonotype was observed a handful of times. J is TRBJ2-3 and V is TRBV28; D possibly uses TRBD1 or TRBD2 (5 bases each). Germline V gene lookup returns CDR1 MDHEN and CDR2 SYDVKM. This CDR3 has 14 amino acids. The V and J ends lost 5 bases and 2 bases respectively, with 11 bases between them. For the CDR3, the DNA is TGTGCCAGCAGTACTCGGGACCACACAGATACGCAGTATTTT. It specifies CASSTRDHTDTQYF.